This T cell receptor beta chain was observed in a study of cytomegalovirus exposure and HLA in healthy donors (dated by TCRdb to about 2017). For context, the study as a whole: An earlier analysis of 550 to 700 of the donors reported more than 250 Gb of sequence data and around 120 million unique TCR beta sequences from 150 million to 200 million T cells. An early release that covered roughly 600 HLA-typed donors contained 300 to 350 gigabases of sequencing data and 80 million or so unique TCR sequences. Among the roughly 400 genotyped donors, around 81% belonged to the genetic ancestry cluster associated with self-reported Caucasian donors. The study aimed to test whether cataloging public T cell receptors could reveal signatures of past pathogen exposure. The study profiled the T cell repertoires of some 610 subjects by immunosequencing and related them to cytomegalovirus serostatus. A separate validation cohort of roughly 130 different subjects was used in addition to the roughly 670-subject first cohort. High-throughput TCR immunosequencing, statistical association of individual TCRs with disease status, and machine learning were combined to predict cytomegalovirus infection status. A later analysis re-analyzed previously published TCR beta repertoires from approximately 670 donors and added high-resolution HLA genotyping to study TCR occurrence patterns. Rather than using new phenotypic data, the later analysis identified candidate immune exposures from TCR beta sequences and from how often those sequences occurred across donors. An earlier analysis of roughly 580 of the donors used high-throughput TCR beta sequencing to judge whether each TCR beta V gene segment behaved as functional or pseudogenic. Donor age, sex, ethnicity and CMV serostatus were compiled together with the repertoire data. A later genetic analysis took genome-wide SNP genotypes for 398 of the 666 donors and used that subset as a discovery cohort. Every repertoire in the discovery cohort had been generated on one and the same sequencing platform. HLA typing covered class I and class II loci at four-digit resolution. Typing coverage varied by locus: roughly 629-640 donors for A, B, C, DRB1 and DQB1; around 560 for DQA1; 600 to 610 for DPA1; approximately 470 for DPB1. Several DR-DQ haplotypes were handled as single units for association and clustering because linkage in the cohort was strong. On average, approximately 250,000 unique TCR beta nucleotide sequences were sequenced per donor among 398 genotyped donors of the cohort, with roughly a sixth of those sequences being non-productive.

The library was produced with the immunoSEQ multiplex PCR assay. For the multiplex PCR, a mixture combining 60 forward primers for TCR Vbeta segments and 13 reverse primers for TCR Jbeta segments was used. The CDR3 region of rearranged TCR beta genes was amplified from genomic DNA with a multiplex PCR assay. Amplified TCR beta libraries were sequenced as 87-base-pair reads on the Illumina HiSeq System. Per the original workflow: Across the 500 to 750 repertoires, a later analysis counted some 80 million unique TCR beta chains, 9.5 million to 12 million of which were shared by at least two donors. A nearest-neighbor algorithm error-corrected the raw reads and collapsed the reads into unique sequences, merging closely related sequences to remove PCR and sequencing errors. To assign V, D and J gene segments, CDR3 sequences were aligned to IMGT reference sequences. Each retained sequence needed at least a six-nucleotide match to both a V gene segment and a J gene segment. Rearrangements were called productive when the CDR3 lacked stop codons and stayed in frame with V and J; all others were non-productive. CDR3 was defined according to IMGT convention as the region running from the second conserved V-encoded cysteine to the conserved J-encoded phenylalanine. The earlier analysis of 550 to 650 of the donors excluded any sequence lacking an unambiguous match to a single V gene segment. An earlier analysis of about 600 of the donors called V segments functional above 56.7% productive rearrangements and segregating when the between-donor standard deviation exceeded 5%. A statistical classification framework was developed to diagnose cytomegalovirus status using the catalog of TCR beta chain sequences. V and J gene assignment, in a later analysis, came from comparing TCR nucleotide sequences with IMGT/GENE-DB human TR gene sequences. Using the TCRdist pipeline, a later analysis assigned CDR3 sequences along with most-parsimonious VDJ recombination scenarios. A later analysis defined each TCR beta chain by its CDR3 amino acid sequence plus V-gene family, and excluded reads lacking a unique V-gene family. As a way to deal with suspected cross-contamination and a sequencing artifact, a later analysis dropped 640 or so nucleotide sequences that were highly shared and had low generation probability. In a later analysis, a clonal expansion index for each public chain was calculated from normalized within-repertoire ranks of inferred template counts. In a later analysis, generation probabilities were computed with a VDJ recombination model fitted to out-of-frame rearrangements, and the resulting probabilities were checked against IGoR. Hypergeometric tests were used in a later analysis to score TCR-TCR, TCR-HLA and TCR-CMV co-occurrence, with a repertoire-size bias correction applied to the TCR pairs. A later analysis estimated false discovery rates by permuting HLA or CMV assignments 20 times. In a later analysis, co-occurring TCRs were grouped using DBSCAN, with TCRdist sequence similarity added in when clustering inside HLA-allele-positive subsets. Repertoires with fewer than 30,000 or more than 120,000 public chains were left out of co-occurrence clustering, as were a handful of repertoires with anomalous nucleotide sharing. TCRdb re-hosts the immuneACCESS table, in-frame sequences only. Its copies lack some clones; in the studies checked, an unresolved V gene accounts for under half of them, and the cause for the rest is not known. The V and J calls and clone size come from that table; D and trimming were worked out from the DNA. Recorded for this sample are around 150,000 clones; around four fifths of them occurred a single time. Together, the top ten hold 1.5% of the sample.

The cohort comprised hundreds of healthy bone marrow donors. At the time of sampling, all cohort members were nominally healthy, though unrecorded immune exposures were likely present. The donor was CMV seronegative and belonged to the group of 350 or so seronegative cohort members. A peripheral blood sample was collected from each donor, and TCR beta sequencing was performed on peripheral blood mononuclear cells. Genomic DNA was extracted from the blood cell samples with the Qiagen DNeasy Blood Extraction Kit. The CDR3 has 16 amino acids, counting the end cysteine and phenylalanine. The read is trimmed to its CDR3 DNA, 48 bases read in frame from base 1. CDR1 SGHNT and CDR2 YYREEE are derived from the germline V gene (reference sequence). V and J are truncated by 1 base and 2 bases respectively, leaving an intervening sequence of 10 bases. The table lists this clone with a few counts. The clone's antigen remains unknown. Within one base of it there is no much larger clone, and no base qualities were kept.

The paper's findings and limits, for the study overall: In a later analysis, TCR association rates were found to vary across HLA loci, with the most associated TCRs seen for DRB1 alleles and the fewest for HLA-C alleles. The study gave a list of under 200 TCR beta chains associated with cytomegalovirus. A cluster of highly shared sequence variants was judged likely to represent a technical artifact of the sequencing pipeline. Because counts were too low, some 17 rarely observed V segments, including chromosome 9 orphons, were excluded from the earlier analysis of around 640 of the donors. Most TCR sequences were observed very rarely across donors, whereas some public TCRs were present in many individuals. An association between a missense DCLRE1C variant and V-gene and J-gene trimming of TCR beta chains was found in a later genetic analysis and replicated in an independent cohort. At a false discovery rate of 0.05, a later analysis linked roughly 17,000 TCR beta sequences to specific HLA alleles. When HLA alleles, especially DR and DQ, strongly co-occurred, attributing TCR associations to individual alleles was difficult. Most CMV-associated TCR beta chains appeared to be HLA-restricted in a later analysis, and the HLA associations seemed to be driven largely by CMV exposure. A later genetic analysis reported fewer N-insertions in productive TCRs among donors in an Asian-associated ancestry cluster than the roughly 670-donor mean. In both the original and validation cohorts, the classifier was reported to diagnose cytomegalovirus status with high specificity and sensitivity. Broadly in line with IMGT annotations, most TCR beta V segments showed up in productive rearrangements about 90% or about 30% of the time in an earlier analysis of 450 to 600 of the donors. In this cohort, only TCR beta chains were sequenced, and detectable features were limited by the absence of alpha or paired-chain data. Because HLA typing was missing for some donors at each locus, association tests included only the typed subset. A further reported finding was that TCR beta sequences accurately predicted the HLA-A and HLA-B alleles for most subjects in the first cohort. A few of the identified cytomegalovirus-associated TCR beta chains were confirmed in vitro to be specific for cytomegalovirus antigens. A later analysis reported that several top co-occurrence clusters appeared linked to parvovirus B19, influenza, CMV and Epstein-Barr virus. Correlated functional status among segregating V segments might be attributable to linkage disequilibrium, but an unknown experimental factor could not be ruled out. The presence/absence analyses assumed that sequencing depth was roughly uniform across donors, and that assumption may not be true. For the cohort, immune exposure information was limited to CMV serostatus. In a later analysis, HLA-associated TCR beta chains were found to be more clonally expanded and to have lower generation probabilities than equally common non-associated chains. Some IMGT-functional V segments, including TRBV6-2 and TRBV6-3, could not be distinguished by the 87-base-pair reads and were therefore excluded. The authors suggested that the approach could potentially be generalized to other disease states and immunological phenotypes.

Source material: PBMCs. The rearrangement combines TRBV5-4 with TRBJ2-6; the D region possibly corresponds to TRBD2 (5 bases align). This clonotype originated in a man in his forties or fifties in good health and CMV-seronegative. The CDR3 amino acid sequence is: CASSLNPRAGANVLTF. The DNA is TGTGCCAGCAGCTTGAACCCGCGGGCTGGGGCCAACGTCCTGACTTTC.